The present TCR beta chain was sequenced within a study of blood T cell repertoires in COVID-19. Authors' analysis steps: From reference gene primer amplification, estimates of nucleated cell counts were derived. Clones were read by immunoSEQ multiplex PCR, and TCRdb kept only the in-frame ones, dropping some. The V and J calls and clone size were taken over from that table, and D and trimming were inferred from the DNA. This table has over 75,000 clones, 85% to 95% appearing once. The CDR3 sequence is 15 residues long. Germline assignment: CDR1 KGHSH and CDR2 LQKENI. Deletions cut 2 bases from V and 3 bases from J, with 11 bases between.

The sequence came from a human donor with active COVID-19. The donor label of this sample is uncertain. Sequenced material: peripheral blood. V and J are TRBV18 and TRBJ1-3; D remains unclear. The DNA for the CDR3 is TGTGCCAGCTCACCAGGCGGTGAGGGTGGAAACACCATATATTTT. Residues: CASSPGGEGGNTIYF.